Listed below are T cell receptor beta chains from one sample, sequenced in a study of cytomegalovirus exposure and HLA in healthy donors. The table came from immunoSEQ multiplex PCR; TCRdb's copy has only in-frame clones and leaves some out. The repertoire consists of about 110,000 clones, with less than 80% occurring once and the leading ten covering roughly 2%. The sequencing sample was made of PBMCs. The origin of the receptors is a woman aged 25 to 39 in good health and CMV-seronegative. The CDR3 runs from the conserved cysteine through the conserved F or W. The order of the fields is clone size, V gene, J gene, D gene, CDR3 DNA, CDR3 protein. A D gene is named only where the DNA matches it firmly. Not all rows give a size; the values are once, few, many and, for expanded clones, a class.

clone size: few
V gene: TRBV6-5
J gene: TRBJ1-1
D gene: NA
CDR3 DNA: TGTGCCAGCAGTTATCTCCCAGGGGAGACTGAAGCTTTCTTT
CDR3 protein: CASSYLPGETEAFF

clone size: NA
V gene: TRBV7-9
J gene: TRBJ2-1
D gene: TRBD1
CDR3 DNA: TGTGCCAGCACCCCACGGGGACAGGCCAACAATGAGCAGTTCTTC
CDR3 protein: CASTPRGQANNEQFF

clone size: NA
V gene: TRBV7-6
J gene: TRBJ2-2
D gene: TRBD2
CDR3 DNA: TGTGCCAGCAGCGCTACGGGACTAGCGAACACCGGGGAGCTGTTTTTT
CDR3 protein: CASSATGLANTGELFF

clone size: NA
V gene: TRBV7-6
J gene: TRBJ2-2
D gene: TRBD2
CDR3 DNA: TGTGCCAGCAGCTTAGGCACTAGCGGGGGCAACACCGGGGAGCTGTTTTTT
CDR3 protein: CASSLGTSGGNTGELFF

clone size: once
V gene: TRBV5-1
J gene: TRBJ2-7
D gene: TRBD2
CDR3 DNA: TGCGCCAGCAGCCGGGGTACTAGCGGACTCAGGTACTTC
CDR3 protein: CASSRGTSGLRYF

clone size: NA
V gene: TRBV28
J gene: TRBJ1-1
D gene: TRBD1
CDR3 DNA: TGTGCCAGCAGTGATCCGGCCGGGACAGGGTGGGGTATCACTGAAGCTTTCTTT
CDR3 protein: CASSDPAGTGWGITEAFF

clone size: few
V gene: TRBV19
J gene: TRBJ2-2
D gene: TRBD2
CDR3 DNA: TGTGCCAGTAGTCTCGTCGCGGGAGGGAGTACCGGGGAGCTGTTTTTT
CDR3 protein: CASSLVAGGSTGELFF

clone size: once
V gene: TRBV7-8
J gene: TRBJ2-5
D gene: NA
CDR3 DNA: TGTGCCAGCAGCTTAATCACGGGATACTCCACGGGAGAGACCCAGTACTTC
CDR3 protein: CASSLITGYSTGETQYF

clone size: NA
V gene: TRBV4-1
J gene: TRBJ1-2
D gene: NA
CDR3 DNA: TGCGCCAGCAGCCAAGAGGTGCCAGGCAGTGGCTACACCTTC
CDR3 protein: CASSQEVPGSGYTF

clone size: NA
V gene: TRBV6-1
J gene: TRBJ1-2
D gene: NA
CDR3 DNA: TGTGCCAGCAAGATGGAGGGCAACTATGGCTACACCTTC
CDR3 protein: CASKMEGNYGYTF

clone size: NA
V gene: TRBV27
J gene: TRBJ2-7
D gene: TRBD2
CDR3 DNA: TGTGCCAGCAGCGTACTAGCGGGAGGGTACGAGCAGTACTTC
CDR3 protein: CASSVLAGGYEQYF

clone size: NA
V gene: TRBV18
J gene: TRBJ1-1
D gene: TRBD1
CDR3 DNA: TGTGCCAGCTCACAAACGAATCGACAGGGGGGGACTGAAGCTTTCTTT
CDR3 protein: CASSQTNRQGGTEAFF

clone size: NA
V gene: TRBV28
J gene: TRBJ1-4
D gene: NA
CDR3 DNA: TGTGCCAGCAGTTTAAGGGGGACAACTAATGAAAAACTGTTTTTT
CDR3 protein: CASSLRGTTNEKLFF

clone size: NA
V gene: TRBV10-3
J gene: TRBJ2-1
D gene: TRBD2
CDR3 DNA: TGTGCCATCAGTGATTTAGCGGTTAGGACTAGCGGAAGCAATGAGCAGTTCTTC
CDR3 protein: CAISDLAVRTSGSNEQFF